This T cell receptor beta chain came from a study of CD8 T cells in ankylosing spondylitis. Study findings and constraints: Earlier authors reported some of these motif variants in reactive arthritis synovial fluid and blood.

The germline CDR1 and CDR2 sequences are SQVTM and ANQGSEA. The ends were cut back, 7 bases at V and 4 bases at J, with 19 bases in the middle. There are 14 residues in the CDR3. TCRdb analysed the 5' RACE reads with MiXCR anew, one entry per CDR3 protein. The table shows roughly 86,000 distinct CDR3 sequences, with roughly 10% occurring only once. This clonotype was counted a few times. Its antigen remains unknown. The chain uses TRBV29-1 and TRBJ1-2, with D uncertain. Sample: blood, either unsorted or a sorted T cell fraction (not recorded which). The source is a male donor with ankylosing spondylitis or in good health (not recorded which). The CDR3 here is CSAAVRGPGYGYTF. CDR3 coding DNA: TGCAGCGCCGCCGTTCGGGGTCCGGGCTATGGCTACACCTTC.